This T cell receptor (beta chain) was recovered during a study of T cell responses to AZD1222 COVID-19 vaccine. Study as a whole: Second-dose intervals of approximately 4 or approximately 12 weeks were pooled. Study-wide findings and caveats: Only after the peak T cell response were repertoires sampled. Seropositive at baseline were only five or six AZD1222 recipients. The CD4 TCRs associated with vaccination extended across spike and predominated at 160-218 and 743-854.

Assay used: immunoSEQ multiplex PCR; TCRdb lists only in-frame clones, some missing. The repertoire has 73,000 or so clones, about four fifths of them found once; the top ten carry under 6%. From germline, CDR1 is SQVTM and CDR2 ANQGSEA. V trimming: 7 bases; J trimming: 4 bases; junction bases outside the gene matches: 6. CDR3 size: 12 residues. A word on this clone: The antigen is not known.

The V and J genes are TRBV29-1 and TRBJ2-7, with 8 bases aligning to TRBD1. Here the sequenced sample was peripheral blood, taken on day 0 of AZD1222 vaccination. The sequence was obtained from an adult in good health. The CDR3 loop reads CSAGTGLYEQYF. CDR3 DNA sequence: TGCAGCGCAGGGACAGGTTTGTACGAGCAGTACTTC.